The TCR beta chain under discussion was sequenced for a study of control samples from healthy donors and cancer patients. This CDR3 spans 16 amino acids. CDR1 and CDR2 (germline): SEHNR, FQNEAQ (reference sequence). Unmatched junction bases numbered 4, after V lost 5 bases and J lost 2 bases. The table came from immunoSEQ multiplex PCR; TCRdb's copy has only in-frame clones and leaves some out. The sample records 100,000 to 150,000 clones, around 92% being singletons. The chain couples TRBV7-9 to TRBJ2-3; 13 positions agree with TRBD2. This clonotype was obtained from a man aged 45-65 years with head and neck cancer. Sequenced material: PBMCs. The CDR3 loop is CASSKGTSGDTDTQYF. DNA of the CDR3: TGTGCCAGCAGCAAAGGGACTAGCGGGGACACAGATACGCAGTATTTT.